This T cell receptor (beta chain) comes out of a study of CXCR3-negative and CXCR3-positive naive CD8 T cells. Turning to this clonotype: The antigen is undetermined.

Study results and limitations: Naive cells that were CXCR3-positive had more hydrophobic TRB CDR3s (compared with CXCR3-negative naive cells).

This CDR3 is built from 16 residues. Germline V gene lookup returns CDR1 SGHDN and CDR2 FVKESK. The authors prepared UMI-labeled TRB cDNA libraries by 5' RACE. TCRdb reworked the 5' RACE reads into one entry per CDR3 protein, no DNA. The sample yields roughly 59,000 distinct CDR3 sequences, of which the top ten take up about 0.7%. The specimen sequenced was naive CXCR3+ CD8+ T cells from blood. Indicated subset: CD45RO-CCR7+CD27+CD95- naive CD8+ T cells expressing CXCR3 (TNR3+). This TCR derives from a human donor in good health. Some clones in this sample may be carry-over from other donors' samples. The V and J genes are TRBV14 and TRBJ2-7. CDR3 sequence reads: CASSQEFWRGSYEQYF.